This TCR beta chain was identified in a study of metastatic and nonmetastatic thyroid tumors. Trimming removed 4 bases from V and 0 bases from J, with 13 bases in between. This CDR3 region has 16 residues. Per germline, CDR1 SNHLY and CDR2 FYNNEI. TCRdb reprocessed the PCR reads using MiXCR. Of 25,000 to 30,000 clones in the sample, roughly 3.7% were seen once. A few counts support this clone. Its antigen remains unknown. Each patient came to thyroid surgery without any prior treatment (of any kind). Study-level findings and limits: Reports indicated that malignant thyroid tumors showed significantly higher TCR beta diversity than benign nodules did, in blood and tumor.

The TCR comes from a male donor with papillary thyroid cancer or a benign thyroid nodule (not recorded which). Some clones in this sample may be carry-over from other donors' samples. Sequenced material: blood. The chain links TRBV2 to TRBJ1-3; no firm D call. The CDR3 DNA sequence: TGTGCCAGCAGTGGATTGTTAACCTACTCTGGAAACACCATATATTTT. Translating gives CASSGLLTYSGNTIYF.